This T cell receptor beta chain was profiled in a study of T-cell reconstitution after alpha-beta-depleted transplantation in children. Unique molecular identifiers were used in preparing the TCRbeta library. One entry per CDR3 protein results from TCRdb running MiXCR on the PCR reads. The table has 200,000 to 250,000 distinct CDR3 sequences, roughly a tenth seen once. Study-level points and caveats: Reportedly, only several hundred clones from non-depleted graft cells drove alpha-beta T-cell counts at about two months.

This clonotype was found many times. As yet, its antigen is unknown. The CDR3 consists of 15 residues. Losses at the gene ends were 5 bases for V and 7 bases for J; bases not matched to a gene: 7. Germline values: CDR1 SGHAT, CDR2 FQNNGV. Material: PBMCs, obtained before TCRalphabeta/CD19-depleted stem cell transplant. V gene TRBV11-2 combines with J gene TRBJ2-1; 11 bases fit TRBD2. The clonotype originates from a child under two years old with acute myeloid leukemia, due to receive a stem cell transplant. The CDR3 loop is CASSQLAGGPNEQFF. CDR3 DNA sequence: TGTGCCAGCAGCCAGCTAGCGGGGGGCCCTAATGAGCAGTTCTTC.